This T cell receptor (beta chain) was sequenced during a study of T cell repertoires in cytomegalovirus infection. TCRdb independently ran MiXCR on the reads; one entry per CDR3 protein. The sample lists fewer than 900,000 distinct CDR3 sequences, 29% occurring once. Findings and limits, study-wide: HLA-C-restricted CMV clonotypes gave the most frequent clonotype in two of eight donors.

The CDR3 is made up of 13 amino acids. Germline CDR1 is DFQATT and CDR2 is SNEGSKA (reference sequence). The germline V and J ends were trimmed by 3 bases and 0 bases, with 8 bases remaining between them. In the case of this clonotype: Its specificity is not known.

The sequenced sample was cultured CD8+ T cells from PBMCs, obtained from culture after CMV antigen stimulation. The chain has TRBV20-1 and TRBJ1-2; tentative D call: TRBD1 (6 bases). This TCR was sampled from a human donor in good health (CMV status not recorded). Some clones in this sample may be carry-over from other donors' samples. CDR3 nucleotide sequence: TGCAGTGCTAGGAACAGGGCTAACTATGGCTACACCTTC. Amino acid sequence: CSARNRANYGYTF.